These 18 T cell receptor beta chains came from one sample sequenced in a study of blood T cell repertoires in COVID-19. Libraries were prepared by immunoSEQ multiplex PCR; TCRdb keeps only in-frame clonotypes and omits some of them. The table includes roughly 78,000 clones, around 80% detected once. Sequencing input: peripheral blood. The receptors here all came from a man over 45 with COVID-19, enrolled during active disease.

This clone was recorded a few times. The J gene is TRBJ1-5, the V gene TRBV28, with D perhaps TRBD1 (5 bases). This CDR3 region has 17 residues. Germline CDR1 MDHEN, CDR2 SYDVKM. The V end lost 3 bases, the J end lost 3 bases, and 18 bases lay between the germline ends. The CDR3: CASSFLGVRGYNQPQHF. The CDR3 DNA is TGTGCCAGCAGTTTTTTAGGGGTAAGGGGCTACAATCAGCCCCAGCATTTT.

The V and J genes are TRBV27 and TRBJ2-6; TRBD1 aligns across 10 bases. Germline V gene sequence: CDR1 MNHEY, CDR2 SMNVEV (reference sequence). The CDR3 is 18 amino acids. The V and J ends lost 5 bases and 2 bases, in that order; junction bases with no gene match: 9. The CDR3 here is CASSRSGQGLPGANVLTF. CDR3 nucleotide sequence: TGTGCCAGCAGTCGTTCGGGACAGGGGCTGCCTGGGGCCAACGTCCTGACTTTC.

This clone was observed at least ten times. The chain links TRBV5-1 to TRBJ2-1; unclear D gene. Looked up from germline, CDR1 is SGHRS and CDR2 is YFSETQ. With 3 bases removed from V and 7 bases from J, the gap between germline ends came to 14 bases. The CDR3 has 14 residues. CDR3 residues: CASSSSASWNEQFF. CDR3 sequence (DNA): TGCGCCAGCAGCTCGTCTGCGTCTTGGAATGAGCAGTTCTTC.

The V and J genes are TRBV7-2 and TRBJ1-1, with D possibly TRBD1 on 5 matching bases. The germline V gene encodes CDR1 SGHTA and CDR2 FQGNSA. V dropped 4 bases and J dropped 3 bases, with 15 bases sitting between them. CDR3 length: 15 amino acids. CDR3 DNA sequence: TGTGCCAGCAGCTCCGGGGGGGGTTGGGACACTGAAGCTTTCTTT. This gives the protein CASSSGGGWDTEAFF.

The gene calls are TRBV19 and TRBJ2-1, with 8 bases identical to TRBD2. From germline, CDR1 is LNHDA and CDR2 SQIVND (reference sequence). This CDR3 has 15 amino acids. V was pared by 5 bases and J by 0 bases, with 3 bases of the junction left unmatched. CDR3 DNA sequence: TGTGCCAGTAGTCAAAGCGGGAGCTCCTACAATGAGCAGTTCTTC. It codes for CASSQSGSSYNEQFF.

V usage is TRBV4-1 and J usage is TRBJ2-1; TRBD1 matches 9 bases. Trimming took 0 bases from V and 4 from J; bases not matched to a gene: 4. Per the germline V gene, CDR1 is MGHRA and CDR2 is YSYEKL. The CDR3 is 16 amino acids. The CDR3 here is CASSQERDREYNEQFF. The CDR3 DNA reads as TGCGCCAGCAGCCAAGAAAGGGACAGGGAATACAATGAGCAGTTCTTC.

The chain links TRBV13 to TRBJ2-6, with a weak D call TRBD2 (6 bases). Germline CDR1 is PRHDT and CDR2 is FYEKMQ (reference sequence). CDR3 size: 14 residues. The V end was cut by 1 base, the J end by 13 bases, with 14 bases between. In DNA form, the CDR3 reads TGTGCCAGCAGCTTAGCGGAGGGGTCCCGGGTCCTGACTTTC. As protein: CASSLAEGSRVLTF.

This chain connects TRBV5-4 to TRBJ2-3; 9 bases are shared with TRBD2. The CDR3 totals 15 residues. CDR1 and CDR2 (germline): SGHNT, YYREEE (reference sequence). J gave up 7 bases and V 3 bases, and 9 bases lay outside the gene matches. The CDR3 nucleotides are TGTGCCAGCAGCTCGCCTAGCGGGATATATCATACGCAGTATTTT. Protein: CASSSPSGIYHTQYF.

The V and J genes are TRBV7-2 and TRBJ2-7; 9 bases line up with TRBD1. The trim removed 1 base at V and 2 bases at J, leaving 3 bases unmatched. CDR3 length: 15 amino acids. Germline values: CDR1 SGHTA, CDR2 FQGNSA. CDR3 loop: CASSLVRDRAYEQYF. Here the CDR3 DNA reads TGTGCCAGCAGCTTAGTCCGGGACAGGGCCTACGAGCAGTACTTC.

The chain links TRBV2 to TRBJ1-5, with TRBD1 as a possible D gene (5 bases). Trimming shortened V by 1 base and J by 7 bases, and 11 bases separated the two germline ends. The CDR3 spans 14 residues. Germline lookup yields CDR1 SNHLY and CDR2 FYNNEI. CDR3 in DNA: TGTGCCAGCAGTGAAGGGCAGGGTAGGCAGCCCCAGCATTTT. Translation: CASSEGQGRQPQHF.

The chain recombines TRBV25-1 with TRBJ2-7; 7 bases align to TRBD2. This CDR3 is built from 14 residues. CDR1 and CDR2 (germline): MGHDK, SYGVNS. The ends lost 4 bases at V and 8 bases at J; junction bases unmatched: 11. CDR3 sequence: CASSGAGPSGQQYF. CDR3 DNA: TGTGCCAGCAGTGGTGCAGGGCCTAGCGGTCAGCAGTACTTC.

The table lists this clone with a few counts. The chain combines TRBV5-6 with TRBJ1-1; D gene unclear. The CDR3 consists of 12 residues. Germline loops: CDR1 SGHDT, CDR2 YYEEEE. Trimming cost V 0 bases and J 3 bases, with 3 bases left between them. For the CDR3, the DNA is TGTGCCAGCAGCTTGGCGGACACTGAAGCTTTCTTT. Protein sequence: CASSLADTEAFF.

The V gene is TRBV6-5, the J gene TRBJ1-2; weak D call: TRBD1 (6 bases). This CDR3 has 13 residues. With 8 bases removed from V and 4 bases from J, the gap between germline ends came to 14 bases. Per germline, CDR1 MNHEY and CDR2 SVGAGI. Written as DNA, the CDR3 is TGTGCCAGCGGTCCCAGCAGGGGCTATGGCTACACCTTC. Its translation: CASGPSRGYGYTF.

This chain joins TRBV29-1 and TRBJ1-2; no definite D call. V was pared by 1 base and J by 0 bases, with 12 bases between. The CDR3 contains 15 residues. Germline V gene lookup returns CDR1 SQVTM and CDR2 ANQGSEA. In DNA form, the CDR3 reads TGCAGCGTTGAAGGAGGTCACCCGACTAACTATGGCTACACCTTC. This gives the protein CSVEGGHPTNYGYTF.

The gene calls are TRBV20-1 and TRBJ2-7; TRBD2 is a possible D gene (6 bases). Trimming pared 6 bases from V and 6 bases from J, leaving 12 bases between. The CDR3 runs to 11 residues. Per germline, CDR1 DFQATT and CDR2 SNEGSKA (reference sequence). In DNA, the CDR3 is TGCAGTGCCCGACGGGGGACCGAGCAGTACTTC. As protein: CSARRGTEQYF.

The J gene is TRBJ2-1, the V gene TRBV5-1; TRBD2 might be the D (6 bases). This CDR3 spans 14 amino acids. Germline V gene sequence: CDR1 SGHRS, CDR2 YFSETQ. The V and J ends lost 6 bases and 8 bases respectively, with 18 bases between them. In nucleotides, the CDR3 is TGCGCCAGCAAAATATTTACTAGCTCCGATGAGCAGTTCTTC. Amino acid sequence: CASKIFTSSDEQFF.

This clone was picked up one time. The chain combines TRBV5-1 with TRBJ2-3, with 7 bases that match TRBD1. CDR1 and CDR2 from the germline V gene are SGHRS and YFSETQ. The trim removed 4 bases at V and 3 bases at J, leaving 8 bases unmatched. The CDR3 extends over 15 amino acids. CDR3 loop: CASSQAQGWTDTQYF. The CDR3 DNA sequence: TGCGCCAGCAGCCAAGCACAGGGGTGGACAGATACGCAGTATTTT.

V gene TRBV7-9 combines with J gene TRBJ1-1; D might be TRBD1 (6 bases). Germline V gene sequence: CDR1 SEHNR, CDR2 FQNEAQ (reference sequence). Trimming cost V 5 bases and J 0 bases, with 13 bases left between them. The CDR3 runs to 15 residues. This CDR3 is CASSLPTGLNTEAFF. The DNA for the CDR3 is TGTGCCAGCAGCCTCCCGACAGGACTGAACACTGAAGCTTTCTTT.